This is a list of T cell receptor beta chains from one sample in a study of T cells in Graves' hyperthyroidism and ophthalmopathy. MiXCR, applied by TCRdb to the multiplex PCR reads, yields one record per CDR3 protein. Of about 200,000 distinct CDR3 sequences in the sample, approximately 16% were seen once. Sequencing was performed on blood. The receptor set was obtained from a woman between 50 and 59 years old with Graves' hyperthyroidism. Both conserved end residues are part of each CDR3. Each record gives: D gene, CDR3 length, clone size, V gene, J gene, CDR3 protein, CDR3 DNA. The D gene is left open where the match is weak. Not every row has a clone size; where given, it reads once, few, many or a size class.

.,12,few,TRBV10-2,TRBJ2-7,CASSVIPYEQYF,TGCGCCAGCAGTGTGATTCCCTACGAGCAGTACTTC
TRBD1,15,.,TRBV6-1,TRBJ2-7,CASSRSGTGTYEQYF,TGTGCCAGCAGTCGATCCGGGACAGGGACCTACGAGCAGTACTTC
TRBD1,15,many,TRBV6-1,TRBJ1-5,CASSGDRGGGQPQHF,TGTGCCAGCAGTGGGGACAGGGGAGGAGGGCAGCCCCAGCATTTT
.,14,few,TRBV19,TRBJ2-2,CASSIGRDTGELFF,TGTGCCAGTAGTATAGGGAGGGATACCGGGGAGCTGTTTTTT
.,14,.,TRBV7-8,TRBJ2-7,CASSPRQDAYEQYF,TGTGCCAGCAGCCCCCGGCAGGACGCCTACGAGCAGTACTTC
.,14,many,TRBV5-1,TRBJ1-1,CASSGLSRNTEAFF,TGCGCCAGCAGTGGATTGTCGAGGAACACTGAAGCTTTCTTT
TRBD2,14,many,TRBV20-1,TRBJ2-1,CSARVASGRKEQFF,TGCAGTGCTAGAGTGGCTAGCGGGAGAAAGGAGCAGTTCTTC
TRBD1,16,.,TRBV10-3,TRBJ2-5,CAISESRGQAQETQYF,TGTGCCATCAGTGAGTCCAGAGGACAGGCCCAAGAGACCCAGTACTTC
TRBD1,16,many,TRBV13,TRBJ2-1,CASSNSPGQGGNEQFF,TGTGCCAGCAGCAATTCACCGGGACAGGGTGGTAATGAGCAGTTCTTC
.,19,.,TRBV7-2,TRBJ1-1,CASSLAVGGGFQMNTEAFF,TGTGCCAGCAGCTTAGCGGTCGGGGGCGGATTTCAAATGAACACTGAAGCTTTCTTT
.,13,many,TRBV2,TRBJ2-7,CASSEVSGDEQYF,TGTGCCAGCAGTGAGGTCTCAGGGGACGAGCAGTACTTC
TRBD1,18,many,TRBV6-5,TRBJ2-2,CASSYTKPGQGSTGELFF,TGTGCCAGCAGTTACACAAAACCGGGACAGGGATCAACCGGGGAGCTGTTTTTT
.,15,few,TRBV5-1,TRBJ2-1,CASSSRLEKGNEQFF,TGCGCCAGCAGCTCCCGACTAGAAAAGGGCAATGAGCAGTTCTTC
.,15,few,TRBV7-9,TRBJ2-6,CASSVQGAGANVLTF,TGTGCCAGCAGCGTACAGGGCGCCGGGGCCAACGTCCTGACTTTC
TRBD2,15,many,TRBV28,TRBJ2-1,CASSLTSGKRDEQFF,TGTGCCAGCAGTCTGACTAGCGGTAAACGGGATGAGCAGTTCTTC
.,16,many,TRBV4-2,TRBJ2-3,CASSPQGIAVTDTQYF,TGTGCCAGCAGCCCTCAGGGGATAGCGGTCACAGATACGCAGTATTTT
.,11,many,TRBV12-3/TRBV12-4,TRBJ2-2,CASSYTGELFF,TGTGCCAGCAGCTACACCGGGGAGCTGTTTTTT
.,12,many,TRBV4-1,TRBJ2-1,CASSQVRNEQFF,TGCGCCAGCAGCCAAGTGAGGAATGAGCAGTTCTTC
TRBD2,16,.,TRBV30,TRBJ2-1,CAWSALTSGSGNEQFF,TGTGCCTGGAGTGCCTTAACTAGCGGGAGTGGCAATGAGCAGTTCTTC
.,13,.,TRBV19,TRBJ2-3,CASSIGSQDTQYF,TGTGCCAGTAGTATAGGAAGCCAAGATACGCAGTATTTT
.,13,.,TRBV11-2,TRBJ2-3,CASSLVSSGTQYF,TGTGCCAGCAGCTTAGTTTCAAGCGGAACGCAGTATTTT
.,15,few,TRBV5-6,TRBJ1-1,CASSPQDRMNTEAFF,TGTGCCAGCAGCCCCCAGGACAGAATGAACACTGAAGCTTTCTTT
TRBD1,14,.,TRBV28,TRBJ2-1,CASRKTGGSDEQFF,TGTGCCAGCAGAAAGACAGGGGGCTCGGATGAGCAGTTCTTC
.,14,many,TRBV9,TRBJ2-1,CASSVVAEYNEQFF,TGTGCCAGCAGCGTAGTTGCGGAATACAATGAGCAGTTCTTC
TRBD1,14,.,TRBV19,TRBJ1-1,CASSSGQGMSEAFF,TGTGCCAGTAGCTCGGGACAGGGAATGTCTGAAGCTTTCTTT
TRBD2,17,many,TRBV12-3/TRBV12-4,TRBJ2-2,CASRGISGKTNTGELFF,TGTGCCAGCAGGGGGATAAGCGGGAAGACGAACACCGGGGAGCTGTTTTTT
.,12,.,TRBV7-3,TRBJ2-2,CASSTMNGELFF,TGTGCCAGCAGCACCATGAACGGGGAGCTGTTTTTT
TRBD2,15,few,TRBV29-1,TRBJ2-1,CSVETAGGSYNEQFF,TGCAGCGTTGAAACGGCGGGAGGGTCTTACAATGAGCAGTTCTTC
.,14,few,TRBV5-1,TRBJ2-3,CASSLEVGLPRGYF,TGCGCCAGCAGCTTGGAAGTAGGCCTTCCAAGGGGGTATTTT
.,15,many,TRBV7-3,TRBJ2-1,CASSLFGGSNNEQFF,TGTGCCAGCAGCTTATTCGGCGGGTCTAACAATGAGCAGTTCTTC
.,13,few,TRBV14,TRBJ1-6,CASGQILNSPLHF,TGTGCCAGCGGACAGATTTTGAATTCACCCCTCCACTTT
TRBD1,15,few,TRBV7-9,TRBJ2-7,CASSSDRDRAYEQYF,TGTGCCAGCAGCTCCGACCGGGACAGGGCGTACGAGCAGTACTTC
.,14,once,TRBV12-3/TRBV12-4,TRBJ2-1,CASRGGRAGDEQFF,TGTGCCAGCAGAGGGGGTAGGGCCGGGGATGAGCAGTTCTTC
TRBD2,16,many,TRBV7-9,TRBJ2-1,CASSDRLAGENNEQFF,TGTGCCAGCAGCGATCGGCTAGCGGGAGAAAACAATGAGCAGTTCTTC
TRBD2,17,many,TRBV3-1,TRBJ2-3,CASSQVWGLGSGDTQYF,TGTGCCAGCAGCCAAGTGTGGGGACTAGGGAGTGGAGATACGCAGTATTTT
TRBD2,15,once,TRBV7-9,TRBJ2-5,CASSLEAGGQETQYF,TGTGCCAGCAGCTTAGAAGCGGGGGGCCAGGAGACCCAGTACTTC
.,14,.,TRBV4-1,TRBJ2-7,CASSYREGTYEQYF,TGCGCCAGCAGCTACAGGGAGGGGACCTACGAGCAGTACTTC
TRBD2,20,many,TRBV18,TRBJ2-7,CASSPLGGPGLAGGAYEQYF,TGTGCCAGCTCACCACTGGGTGGACCGGGACTAGCGGGAGGTGCCTACGAGCAGTACTTC
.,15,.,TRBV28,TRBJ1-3,CASSLFGLLGNTIYF,TGTGCCAGCAGTTTATTTGGTCTCCTGGGAAACACCATATATTTT
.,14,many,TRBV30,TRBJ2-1,CAWSNPSEGNEQFF,TGTGCCTGGAGTAACCCTAGCGAGGGCAATGAGCAGTTCTTC
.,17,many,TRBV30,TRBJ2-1,CAWTGTQGGGSYNEQFF,TGTGCCTGGACCGGTACTCAAGGGGGAGGATCCTACAATGAGCAGTTCTTC
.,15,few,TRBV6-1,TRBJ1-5,CASSARGKSNQPQHF,TGTGCCAGCAGTGCCAGGGGAAAGAGCAATCAGCCCCAGCATTTT
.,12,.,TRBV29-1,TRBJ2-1,CSVEKRHNEQFF,TGCAGCGTTGAGAAGAGGCACAATGAGCAGTTCTTC
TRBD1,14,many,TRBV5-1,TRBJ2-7,CASSPGTGDYEQYF,TGCGCCAGCAGCCCGGGGACAGGGGACTACGAGCAGTACTTC
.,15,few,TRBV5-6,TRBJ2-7,CASSLGTASSYEQYF,TGTGCCAGCAGCTTAGGGACGGCGAGCTCCTACGAGCAGTACTTC
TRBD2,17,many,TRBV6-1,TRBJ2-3,CASSRVPAGGPTDTQYF,TGTGCCAGCAGTCGTGTCCCGGCGGGAGGGCCCACAGATACGCAGTATTTT
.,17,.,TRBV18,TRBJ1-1,CASSPSGPGNMNTEAFF,TGTGCCAGCTCACCATCGGGGCCAGGAAACATGAACACTGAAGCTTTCTTT
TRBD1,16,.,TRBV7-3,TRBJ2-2,CASSPTRQGSSKELFF,TGTGCCAGCAGCCCCACAAGACAGGGGAGCAGCAAGGAGCTGTTTTTT